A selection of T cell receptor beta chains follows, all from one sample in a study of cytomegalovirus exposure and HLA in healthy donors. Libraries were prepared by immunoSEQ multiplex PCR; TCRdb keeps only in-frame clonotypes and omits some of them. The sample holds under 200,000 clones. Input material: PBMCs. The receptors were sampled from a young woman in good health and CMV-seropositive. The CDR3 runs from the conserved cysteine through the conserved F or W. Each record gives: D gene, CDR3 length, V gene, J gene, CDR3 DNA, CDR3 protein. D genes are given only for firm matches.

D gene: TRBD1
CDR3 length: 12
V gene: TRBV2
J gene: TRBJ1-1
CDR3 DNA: TGTGCCAGCAGAGGGACAGCTACTGAAGCTTTCTTT
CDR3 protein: CASRGTATEAFF

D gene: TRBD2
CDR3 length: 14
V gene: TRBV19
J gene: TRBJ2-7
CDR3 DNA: TGTGCCAGTAGTATTCTAGCGGGAGATTACGAGCAGTACTTC
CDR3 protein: CASSILAGDYEQYF

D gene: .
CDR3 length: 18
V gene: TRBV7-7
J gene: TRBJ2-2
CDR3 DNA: TGTGCTAGCAGCAAGCGGTCCTCGGCGGCGGGTAACACCGGGGAGCTGTTTTTT
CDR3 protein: CASSKRSSAAGNTGELFF

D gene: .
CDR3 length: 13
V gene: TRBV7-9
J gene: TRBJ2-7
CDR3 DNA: TGTGCCAGCAGCCCGAGGGGGGGTTACGAGCAGTACTTC
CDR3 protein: CASSPRGGYEQYF

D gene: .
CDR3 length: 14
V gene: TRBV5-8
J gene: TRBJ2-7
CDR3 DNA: TGTGCCAGCAGCTTGTACAGGCGCTCCTACGAGCAGTACTTC
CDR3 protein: CASSLYRRSYEQYF

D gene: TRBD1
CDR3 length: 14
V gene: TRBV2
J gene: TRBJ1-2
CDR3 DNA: TGTGCCAGCAGGCGGGACAGGGGAAACTATGGCTACACCTTC
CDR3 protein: CASRRDRGNYGYTF

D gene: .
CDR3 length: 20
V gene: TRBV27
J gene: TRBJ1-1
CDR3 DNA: TGTGCCAGCAGACACATTTTCGGGCAGGGCCGGGTCTCAATAAACACTGAAGCTTTCTTT
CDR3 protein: CASRHIFGQGRVSINTEAFF

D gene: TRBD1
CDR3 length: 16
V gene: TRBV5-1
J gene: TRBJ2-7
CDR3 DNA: TGCGCCAGCAGCTTACCCAAGACAGGGGTCAACTGCGAGCAGTACTTC
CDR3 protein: CASSLPKTGVNCEQYF

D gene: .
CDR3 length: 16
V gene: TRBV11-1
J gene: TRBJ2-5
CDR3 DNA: TGTGCCAGCAGCTCGATGGGCACAACGTGGGAAGAGACCCAGTACTTC
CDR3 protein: CASSSMGTTWEETQYF

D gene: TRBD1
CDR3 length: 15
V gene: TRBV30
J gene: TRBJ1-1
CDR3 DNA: TGTGCCTGGATCCCTAGCCTGACAGGGTACACTGAAGCTTTCTTT
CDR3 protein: CAWIPSLTGYTEAFF

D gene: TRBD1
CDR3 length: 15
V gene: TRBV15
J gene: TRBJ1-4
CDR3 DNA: TGTGCCACCAGCAGGCGGGACAGCACTAATGAAAAACTGTTTTTT
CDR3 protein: CATSRRDSTNEKLFF

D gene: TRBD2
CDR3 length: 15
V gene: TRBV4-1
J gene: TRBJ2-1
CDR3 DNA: TGCGCCAGCAGCCAAGGGGGACTACACTACAATGAGCAGTTCTTC
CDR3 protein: CASSQGGLHYNEQFF

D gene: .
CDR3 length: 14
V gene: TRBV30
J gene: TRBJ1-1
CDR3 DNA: TGTGCCTGGAGTAAAAGGGGTACTAACACTGAAGCTTTCTTT
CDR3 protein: CAWSKRGTNTEAFF

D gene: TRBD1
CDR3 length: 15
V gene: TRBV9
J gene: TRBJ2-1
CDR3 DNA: TGTGCCAGCAGCCCGCCCGGGACAGATTACAATGAGCAGTTCTTC
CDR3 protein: CASSPPGTDYNEQFF

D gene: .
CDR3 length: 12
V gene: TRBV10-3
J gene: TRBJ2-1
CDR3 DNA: TGTGCCATCAGTGAGAACGGGGGTGAGCAGTTCTTC
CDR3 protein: CAISENGGEQFF

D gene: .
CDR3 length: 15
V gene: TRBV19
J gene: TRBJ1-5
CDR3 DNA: TGTGCCAGTAGTATCGGAGTATCGAGCAATCAGCCCCAGCATTTT
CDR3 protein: CASSIGVSSNQPQHF

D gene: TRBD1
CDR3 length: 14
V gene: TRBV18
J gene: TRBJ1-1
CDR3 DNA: TGTGCCAGCTCAACGGACAGGGGAGGCACTGAAGCTTTCTTT
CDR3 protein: CASSTDRGGTEAFF

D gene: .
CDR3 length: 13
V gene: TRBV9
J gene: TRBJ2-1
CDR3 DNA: TGTGCCAGCAGCGTAGAACTTACTAATGAGCAGTTCTTC
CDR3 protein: CASSVELTNEQFF

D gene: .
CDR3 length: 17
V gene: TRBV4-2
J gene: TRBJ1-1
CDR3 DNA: TGTGCCAGCAGCCACACCCCGGGCAGGGCCTTGAACACTGAAGCTTTCTTT
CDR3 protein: CASSHTPGRALNTEAFF

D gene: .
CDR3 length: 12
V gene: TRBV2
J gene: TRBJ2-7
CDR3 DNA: TGTGCCAGCCAGGGACTCTCCTACGAGCAGTACTTC
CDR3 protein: CASQGLSYEQYF

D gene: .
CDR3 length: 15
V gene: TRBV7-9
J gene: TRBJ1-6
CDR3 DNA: TGTGCCAGCAGCTTAACCGGGAGCCGGAATTCACCCCTCCACTTT
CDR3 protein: CASSLTGSRNSPLHF

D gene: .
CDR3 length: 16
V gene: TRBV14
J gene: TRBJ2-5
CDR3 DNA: TGTGCCAGCAGCCGGCGGCTGTCCAAAGTACAAGAGACCCAGTACTTC
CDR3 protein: CASSRRLSKVQETQYF

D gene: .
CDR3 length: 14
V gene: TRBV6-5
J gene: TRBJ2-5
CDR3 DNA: TGTGCCAGCAGTTACAAGGTCGGGGGTGAGACCCAGTACTTC
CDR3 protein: CASSYKVGGETQYF

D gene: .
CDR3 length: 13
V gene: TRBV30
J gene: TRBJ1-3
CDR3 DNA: TGTGCCCGAGCGGAGAACTCTGGAAACACCATATATTTT
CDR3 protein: CARAENSGNTIYF